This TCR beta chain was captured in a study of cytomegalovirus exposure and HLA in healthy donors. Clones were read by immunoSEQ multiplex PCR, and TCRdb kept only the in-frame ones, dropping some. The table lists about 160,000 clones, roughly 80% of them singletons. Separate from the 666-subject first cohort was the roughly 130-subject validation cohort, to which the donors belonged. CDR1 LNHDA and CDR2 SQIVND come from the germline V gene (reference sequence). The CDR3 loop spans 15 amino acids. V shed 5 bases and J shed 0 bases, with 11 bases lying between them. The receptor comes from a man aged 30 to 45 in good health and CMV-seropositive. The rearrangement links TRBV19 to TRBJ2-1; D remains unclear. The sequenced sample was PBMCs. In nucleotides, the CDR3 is TGTGCCAGTAGTCCCGCACCGAGCTCCTACAATGAGCAGTTCTTC. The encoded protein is CASSPAPSSYNEQFF.